This TCR beta chain emerged from a study of vaccination and CD4 T cells after COVID-19. Study as a whole: Each of the control cultures got a CEFX pool, an HIV-1 Nef pool, or no peptide.

CD4+ T cells that had been cultured provided DNA sequenced with the Oncomine TCR Beta short-read assay. A single record per CDR3 protein comes from TCRdb applying MiXCR to the PCR reads. The sample consists of roughly 2,500 distinct CDR3 sequences, around 40% of them appearing once. Germline V CDR1 and CDR2: KGHDR, SFDVKD. This CDR3 has 14 residues. V lost 2 bases to trimming and J lost 0 bases, with 6 bases between them. A remark on this clonotype: The antigen is not known.

The study's findings and limits: Recorded median SARS-CoV-2-reactive clonotype numbers increased from about 20 to 38 without reaching significance.

The sample's treatment: roughly 11-day PBMC culture with coronavirus spike peptide pools or control peptides (ViraFEST assay). Gathering of the CD4+ T cells, from the unexposed donor, took place before the COVID-19 pandemic (2011-2018). Following expansion of antigen-specific T cells with peptide pools, ViraFEST then sequenced TCRs. The clonotype originates from a human donor in good health. The chain is built from TRBV24-1 and TRBJ1-2; no firm D call. Sequencing was performed on CD4+ T cells from blood, cultured in vitro. The CDR3 DNA reads TGTGCCACCAGTGATTATAAGACTAACTATGGCTACACCTTC. This sequence encodes CATSDYKTNYGYTF.